Below, 2 T cell receptor beta chains from the same sample are listed, as sequenced in a study of identical twins. Using its own MiXCR run on the 5' RACE reads, TCRdb lists one record per CDR3 protein. This table has approximately 620,000 distinct CDR3 sequences, over 8.5% appearing once. These records were also assigned to another study, of yellow fever vaccine responses in identical twins.

The sample was PBMCs. These receptors were obtained from a woman younger than 30 in good health.

This clonotype has a handful of counts. This rearrangement joins TRBV5-1 to TRBJ2-1; D is unresolved. Germline V gives CDR1 SGHRS, CDR2 YFSETQ. The CDR3 covers 16 residues. Trimming took off 4 bases at V and 2 bases at J, with 16 bases between the two ends. CDR3 residues: CASSPAETSPYNEQFF. CDR3 DNA: TGCGCCAGCAGCCCCGCGGAAACCTCCCCCTACAATGAGCAGTTCTTC.

This clonotype was seen more than once but under ten times. DNA for the CDR3: TGCAGCGGAAGGACTAGCGGGGGCTACAATGAGCAGTTCTTC. Its protein is CSGRTSGGYNEQFF. The chain joins TRBV29-1 to TRBJ2-1; 13 bases are shared with TRBD2. The junction had 3 bases not matched to a gene; V was cut back by 7 bases and J by 3 bases. Germline CDR1 reads SQVTM; CDR2 reads ANQGSEA. The CDR3 extends over 14 amino acids.